This TCR beta chain appears in the sequencing data of a study of shared clonotypes between healthy human individuals. General observations from the study: Estimated richness values were generally larger in naive subsets than in memory subsets. Among donors, the sharing of clonotypes was expected to be influenced by sequencing depth.

CDR3 length: 15 amino acids. Germline V gene lookup returns CDR1 LGHNA and CDR2 YNFKEQ. Trimming left V 1 base short and J 4 bases short, with 13 bases between. Free of recent acute infections or vaccinations, the donors were healthy HIV-negative adults. In the CD4+ fraction, cells were divided into CD45RA+ naive and CD45RA-negative memory subsets. A remark on this clone: Its antigen remains unknown.

Generated by immunoSEQ multiplex PCR, the TCRdb table keeps only in-frame clones and is missing some. The top ten clones hold roughly 0.62% of a sample with 1 million to 1.3 million clones, about 80% of them seen once. This TCR came from a man between 18 and 29 years old in good health. Some clones in this sample may be carry-over from other donors' samples. The sequencing sample was made of memory CD4+ T cells from PBMCs. Subset reported: CD45RA-negative fraction. The chain uses TRBV4-2 and TRBJ1-1; possibly TRBD1 for D (5 bases). This chain's CDR3 is CASSQARQTGTEAFF. In DNA, the CDR3 is TGTGCCAGCAGCCAAGCAAGACAGACGGGCACTGAAGCTTTCTTT.